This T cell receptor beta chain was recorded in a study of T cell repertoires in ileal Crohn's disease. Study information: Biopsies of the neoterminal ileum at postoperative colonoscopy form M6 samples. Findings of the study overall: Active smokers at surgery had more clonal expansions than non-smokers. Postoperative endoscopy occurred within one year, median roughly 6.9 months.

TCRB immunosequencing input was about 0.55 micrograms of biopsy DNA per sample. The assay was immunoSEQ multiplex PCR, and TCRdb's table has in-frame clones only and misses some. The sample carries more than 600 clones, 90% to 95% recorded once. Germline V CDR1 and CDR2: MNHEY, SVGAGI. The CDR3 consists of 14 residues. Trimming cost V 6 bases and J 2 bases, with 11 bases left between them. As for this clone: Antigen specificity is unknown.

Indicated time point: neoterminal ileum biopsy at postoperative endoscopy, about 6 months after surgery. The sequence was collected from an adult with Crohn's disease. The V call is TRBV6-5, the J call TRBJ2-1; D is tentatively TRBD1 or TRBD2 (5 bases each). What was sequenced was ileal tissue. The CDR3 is CASSGTEAYNEQFF. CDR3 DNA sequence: TGTGCCAGCAGCGGGACGGAGGCCTACAATGAGCAGTTCTTC.